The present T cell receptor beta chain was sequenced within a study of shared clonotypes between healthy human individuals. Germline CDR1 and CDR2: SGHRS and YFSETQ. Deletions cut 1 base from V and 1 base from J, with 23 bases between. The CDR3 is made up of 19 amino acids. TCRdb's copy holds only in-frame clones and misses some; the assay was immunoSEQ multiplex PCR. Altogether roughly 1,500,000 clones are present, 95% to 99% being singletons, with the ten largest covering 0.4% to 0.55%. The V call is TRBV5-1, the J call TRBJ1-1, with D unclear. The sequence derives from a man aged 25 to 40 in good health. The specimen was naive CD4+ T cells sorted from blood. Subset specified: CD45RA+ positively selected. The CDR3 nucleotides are TGCGCCAGCAGCTTGTCAGTAATGGCCTCGATAGAAAAGAACACTGAAGCTTTCTTT. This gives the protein CASSLSVMASIEKNTEAFF.